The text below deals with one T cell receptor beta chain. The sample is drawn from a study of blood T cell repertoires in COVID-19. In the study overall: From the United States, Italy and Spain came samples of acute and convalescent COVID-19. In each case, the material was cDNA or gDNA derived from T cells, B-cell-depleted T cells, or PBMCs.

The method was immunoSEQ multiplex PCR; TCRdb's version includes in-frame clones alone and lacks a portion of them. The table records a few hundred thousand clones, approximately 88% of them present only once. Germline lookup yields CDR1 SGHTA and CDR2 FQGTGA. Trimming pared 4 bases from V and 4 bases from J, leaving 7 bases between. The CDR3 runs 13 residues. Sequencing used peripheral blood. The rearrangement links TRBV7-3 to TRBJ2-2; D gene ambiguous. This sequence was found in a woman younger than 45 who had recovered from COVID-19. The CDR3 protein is CASSSSTTGELFF. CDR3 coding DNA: TGTGCCAGCAGCTCTTCTACCACCGGGGAGCTGTTTTTT.